This entry lists 14 T cell receptor beta chains sequenced from one sample in a study of T-cell reconstitution after alpha-beta-depleted transplantation in children. For TCRbeta, the library was prepared with unique molecular identifiers. TCRdb re-analysed the PCR reads in MiXCR, keeping a single row per CDR3 protein. In the table there are about 350,000 distinct CDR3 sequences, about 16% of which are singletons. Specimen: PBMCs, mostly from graft donor cells, collected 360 days after TCRalphabeta/CD19-depleted stem cell transplant. The receptors come from a male patient between 2 and 15 years old who had a stem cell transplant for acute lymphoblastic leukemia, so the T cells may come from the graft donor.

This chain joins TRBV5-6 and TRBJ2-1; TRBD2 matches at 13 bases. Germline V lookup: CDR1 SGHDT, CDR2 YYEEEE. The V and J ends lost 2 bases and 8 bases, in that order; junction bases with no gene match: 7. The CDR3 runs to 16 residues. The CDR3 protein is CASSFLLAGGGDEQFF. DNA for the CDR3: TGTGCCAGCAGCTTCCTACTAGCGGGAGGGGGGGATGAGCAGTTCTTC.

The chain is built from TRBV29-1 and TRBJ2-1, with 7 bases that match TRBD2. There are 11 residues in the CDR3. CDR1 and CDR2 from the germline V gene are SQVTM and ANQGSEA. The CDR3 bases are TGCAGTGAAACTAGCGAGGATGAGCAGTTCTTC. Encoded protein: CSETSEDEQFF.

This clonotype has more than one count but fewer than ten. The chain links TRBV7-3 to TRBJ2-2; 9 bases align to TRBD2. The junction had 10 bases not matched to a gene; V was cut back by 5 bases and J by 6 bases. CDR3 length: 16 amino acids. CDR1 is SGHTA, CDR2 FQGTGA, per germline. CDR3 in DNA: TGTGCCAGCAGCCTCCGTAGCGGGAGACCCCCCGGGGAGCTGTTTTTT. Translated: CASSLRSGRPPGELFF.

The V call is TRBV7-9, the J call TRBJ2-7, with TRBD1 matching over 9 bases. V lost 1 base and J lost 8; bases outside the gene matches: 3. The length of the CDR3 is 13 residues. CDR1 is SEHNR, CDR2 FQNEAQ, per germline (reference sequence). DNA of the CDR3: TGTGCCAGCAGCTTAGTGGACAGGGGAAAGCAGTACTTC. Translated: CASSLVDRGKQYF. Full variable domain (remainder filled in from reference TRBV7-9 and TRBJ2-7): DTGVSQNPRHKITKRGQNVTFRCDPISEHNRLYWYRQTLGQGPEFLTYFQNEAQLEKSRLLSDRFSAERPKGSFSTLEIQRTEQGDSAMYLCASSLVDRGKQYFGPGTRLTVT.

In this sample, this clonotype turned up a few times. This chain uses TRBV2 with TRBJ1-3, with D possibly being TRBD1 (6 bases). The V end was cut by 8 bases, the J end by 3 bases, with 11 bases between. The CDR3 is 13 residues long. CDR1 SNHLY and CDR2 FYNNEI come from the germline V gene. This chain's CDR3 is CASQGKNGNTIYF. CDR3 sequence (DNA): TGTGCCAGCCAGGGGAAGAATGGAAACACCATATATTTT.

V gene TRBV5-1 combines with J gene TRBJ2-5, with a weak D call TRBD2 (6 bases). The CDR3 has 18 residues. Germline V gene sequence: CDR1 SGHRS, CDR2 YFSETQ. V lost 0 bases, J lost 2 bases, and 20 bases lay in between. The CDR3 is CASSLGFVAGLTQETQYF. The CDR3 bases are TGCGCCAGCAGCTTGGGTTTCGTGGCGGGGTTGACTCAAGAGACCCAGTACTTC.

This clonotype was detected a few times. This rearrangement joins TRBV5-1 to TRBJ2-3; no firm D call. This CDR3 is 14 amino acids long. Per germline, CDR1 SGHRS and CDR2 YFSETQ. V gave up 2 bases and J gave up 0 bases, with 7 bases separating them. DNA of the CDR3: TGCGCCAGCAGCTTCTCCCTTAGCACAGATACGCAGTATTTT. Its translation is CASSFSLSTDTQYF.

V is TRBV5-1 and J is TRBJ1-1, with D tentatively TRBD1 (5 bases). The ends were cut back, 0 bases at V and 0 bases at J, with 9 bases in the middle. Germline CDR1 reads SGHRS; CDR2 reads YFSETQ. The CDR3 is made up of 15 amino acids. The CDR3 sequence is CASSLVDRLNTEAFF. CDR3 in DNA: TGCGCCAGCAGCTTGGTAGACAGACTGAACACTGAAGCTTTCTTT.

At least ten counts were recorded for this clonotype. The chain recombines TRBV15 with TRBJ2-7; 7 bases align to TRBD1. J gave up 1 base and V 8 bases, and 5 bases lay outside the gene matches. Germline values: CDR1 LNHNV, CDR2 YYDKDF (reference sequence). The CDR3 runs 13 residues. The CDR3 DNA is TGTGCCACCGGGGACAGCTCGTCCTACGAGCAGTACTTC. This encodes CATGDSSSYEQYF.

The rearrangement links TRBV19 to TRBJ2-1; the D gene is possibly TRBD2 (5 bases). CDR3 length equals 15 residues. V was clipped by 3 bases and J by 2 bases, with 11 bases between them. In germline, CDR1 is LNHDA, CDR2 SQIVND (reference sequence). The CDR3: CASSIIRGPYNEQFF. CDR3 in DNA: TGTGCCAGTAGTATCATACGAGGGCCCTACAATGAGCAGTTCTTC.

This clonotype has ten or more counts. J is TRBJ2-5 and V is TRBV6-2 or TRBV6-3; TRBD1 agrees at 10 bases. V gave up 0 bases and J gave up 4 bases; unmatched junction bases: 8. The V gene's germline CDR1 is MNHEY and CDR2 SVGEGT. CDR3 length equals 17 residues. CDR3 DNA sequence: TGTGCCAGCAGTTACTCGATGTTGGGACAGGGGAGAGAGACCCAGTACTTC. Amino acid sequence: CASSYSMLGQGRETQYF.

This clonotype came up many times. The rearrangement uses TRBV27 and TRBJ2-2; 7 bases agree with TRBD2. V was pared by 3 bases and J by 7 bases, with 14 bases of the junction left unmatched. This CDR3 has 17 residues. CDR1 MNHEY and CDR2 SMNVEV come from the germline V gene (reference sequence). The CDR3 DNA sequence: TGTGCCAGCAGTTTTGGCTCGTGGGAGGGCCGAGGCGGGGAGCTGTTTTTT. Its protein product is CASSFGSWEGRGGELFF.

The chain combines TRBV4-1 with TRBJ2-1; 10 bases fit TRBD2. The CDR3 runs to 16 residues. V dropped 0 bases and J dropped 9; count of bases not matched to a gene: 8. The germline CDR1 and CDR2 sequences are MGHRA and YSYEKL. The CDR3 is CASSQDPGAGGVEQFF. DNA for the CDR3: TGCGCCAGCAGCCAAGATCCAGGAGCGGGAGGGGTTGAGCAGTTCTTC.

The V gene is TRBV12-3 or TRBV12-4, the J gene TRBJ2-7; D possibly corresponds to TRBD2 (6 bases). The CDR3 length is 14 residues. Trimming left V 7 bases short and J 4 bases short, with 17 bases between. The CDR3 nucleotides are TGTGCCAGCACCTTGGTGGAGGGTGGATACGAGCAGTACTTC. It specifies CASTLVEGGYEQYF.